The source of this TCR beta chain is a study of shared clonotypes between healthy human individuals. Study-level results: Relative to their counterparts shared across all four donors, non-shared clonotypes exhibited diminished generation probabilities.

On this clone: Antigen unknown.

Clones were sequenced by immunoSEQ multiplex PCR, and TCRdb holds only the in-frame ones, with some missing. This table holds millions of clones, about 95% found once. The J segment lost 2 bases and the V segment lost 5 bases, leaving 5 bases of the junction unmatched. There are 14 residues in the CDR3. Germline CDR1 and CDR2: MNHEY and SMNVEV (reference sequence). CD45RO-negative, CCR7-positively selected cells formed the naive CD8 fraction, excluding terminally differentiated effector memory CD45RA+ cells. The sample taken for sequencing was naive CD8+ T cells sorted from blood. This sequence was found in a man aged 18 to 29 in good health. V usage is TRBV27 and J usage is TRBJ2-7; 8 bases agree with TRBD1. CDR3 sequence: CASSEGQAPYEQYF. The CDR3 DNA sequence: TGTGCCAGCAGTGAGGGACAGGCCCCCTACGAGCAGTACTTC.